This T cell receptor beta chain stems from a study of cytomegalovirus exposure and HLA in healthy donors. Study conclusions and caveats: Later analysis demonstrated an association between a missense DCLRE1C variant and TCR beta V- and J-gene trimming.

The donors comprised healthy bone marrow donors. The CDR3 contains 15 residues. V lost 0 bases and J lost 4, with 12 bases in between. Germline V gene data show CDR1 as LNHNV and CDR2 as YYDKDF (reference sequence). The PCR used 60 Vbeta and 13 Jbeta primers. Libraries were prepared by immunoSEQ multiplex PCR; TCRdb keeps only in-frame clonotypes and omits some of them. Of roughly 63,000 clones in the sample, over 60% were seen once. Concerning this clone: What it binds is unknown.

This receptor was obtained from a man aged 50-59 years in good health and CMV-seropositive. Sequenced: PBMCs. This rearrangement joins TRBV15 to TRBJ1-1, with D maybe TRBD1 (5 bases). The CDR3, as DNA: TGTGCCACCAGCAGAGATCGCGGGGGGGGCACTGAAGCTTTCTTT. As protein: CATSRDRGGGTEAFF.